What follows describes a single T cell receptor (beta chain). These data are taken from a study of blood T cell repertoires in COVID-19. Study at large: Some COVID-19 samples were acute and others convalescent; all came from the United States, Italy and Spain. The analysed material was cDNA or gDNA that came from T cells, B-cell-depleted T cells, or PBMCs.

CDR3 size: 15 residues. V gave up 3 bases and J gave up 4 bases; unmatched junction bases: 7. The germline V gene has CDR1 SGHVS and CDR2 FNYEAQ. As processed by the authors: Using reference gene primer amplification, nucleated cell counts were estimated. Profiling relied on immunoSEQ multiplex PCR, and the TCRdb table lists in-frame clones only, not all of them. V, J and clone size are those of that table, while D and trimming were read from the DNA. The repertoire holds about 200,000 clones, with 78% as singletons. Sequenced input: peripheral blood. J is TRBJ2-3 and V is TRBV7-6; TRBD1 aligns across 7 bases. The receptor comes from a woman older than 75 with active or convalescent COVID-19. CDR3 sequence: CASSFGTVFPDTQYF. The CDR3 coding sequence is TGTGCCAGCAGCTTCGGGACAGTCTTCCCAGATACGCAGTATTTT.